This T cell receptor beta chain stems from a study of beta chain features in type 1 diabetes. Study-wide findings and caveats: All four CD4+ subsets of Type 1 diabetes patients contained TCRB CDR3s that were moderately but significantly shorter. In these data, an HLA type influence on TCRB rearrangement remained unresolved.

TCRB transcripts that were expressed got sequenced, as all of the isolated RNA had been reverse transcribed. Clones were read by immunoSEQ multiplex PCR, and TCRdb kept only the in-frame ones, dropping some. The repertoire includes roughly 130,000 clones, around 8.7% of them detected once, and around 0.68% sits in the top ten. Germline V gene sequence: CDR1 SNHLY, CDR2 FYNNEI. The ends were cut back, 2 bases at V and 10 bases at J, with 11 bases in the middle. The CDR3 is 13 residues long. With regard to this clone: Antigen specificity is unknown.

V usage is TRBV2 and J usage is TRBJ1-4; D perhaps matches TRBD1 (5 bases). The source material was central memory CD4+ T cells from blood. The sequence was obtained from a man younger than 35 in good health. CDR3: CASSEQLGGKLFF. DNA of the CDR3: TGTGCCAGCAGTGAACAGCTGGGGGGAAAACTGTTTTTT.